This entry lists 9 T cell receptor beta chains sequenced from one sample in a study of blood T cell repertoires in COVID-19. Libraries were prepared by immunoSEQ multiplex PCR; TCRdb keeps only in-frame clonotypes and omits some of them. The table lists 90,000 to 100,000 clones, 84% of them singletons, with 17% in the top ten. The sequencing sample was made of peripheral blood. Every receptor here comes from a woman aged 60 to 75 with acute or convalescent COVID-19.

In regard to this clone: In the same sample, other DNA sequences code for this CDR3. The rearrangement uses TRBV9 and TRBJ2-6, with no clear D. CDR1 is SGDLS and CDR2 is YYNGEE in the germline V gene. The CDR3 extends over 15 amino acids. V dropped 0 bases and J dropped 2 bases, with 6 bases sitting between them. CDR3 in amino acids: CASSVGGAGANVLTF. In nucleotides, the CDR3 is TGTGCCAGCAGCGTAGGAGGAGCTGGGGCCAACGTCCTGACTTTC.

The V and J genes are TRBV20-1 and TRBJ2-7; D may be TRBD1 (6 bases). The CDR3 is 11 residues long. Trimming stripped 5 bases from V and 12 bases from J, with 17 bases between. The germline CDR1 and CDR2 sequences are DFQATT and SNEGSKA (reference sequence). The CDR3 coding sequence is TGCAGTGCTGAGGCGTTAGGGGGACGGTACTTC. This encodes CSAEALGGRYF.

This clone showed up just a few times. The chain has TRBV7-2 and TRBJ2-5; tentatively, D is TRBD2 (5 bases). Germline V gives CDR1 SGHTA, CDR2 FQGNSA. The CDR3 runs to 14 residues. Trimming cost V 8 bases and J 2 bases, with 15 bases left between them. The CDR3 here is CASSRGRVQETQYF. The CDR3 DNA reads TGTGCCAGCTCCCGAGGGCGGGTGCAAGAGACCCAGTACTTC.

The chain links TRBV7-9 to TRBJ1-2; D call uncertain. The V end lost 5 bases, the J end lost 8 bases, and 18 bases lay between the germline ends. Germline V gives CDR1 SEHNR, CDR2 FQNEAQ (reference sequence). The CDR3 is 14 amino acids. CDR3 DNA sequence: TGTGCCAGCAGCGCCGCGGGGTTGGAGGGAGGCTACACCTTC. This sequence encodes CASSAAGLEGGYTF.

The V call is TRBV12-3 or TRBV12-4, the J call TRBJ2-7; D possibly corresponds to TRBD2 (5 bases). The CDR3 has 13 residues. Trimming took 6 bases from V and 1 from J, leaving 10 bases between them. The CDR3 nucleotides read TGTGCCAGCAGCCGCGGGCGGTCCTACGAGCAGTACTTC. It codes for CASSRGRSYEQYF.

The rearrangement joins TRBV30 to TRBJ1-2; possibly TRBD1 for D (6 bases). Germline assignment: CDR1 GTSNPN and CDR2 SVGIG (reference sequence). The CDR3 loop spans 13 amino acids. The V end lost 3 bases, the J end lost 4 bases, and 12 bases lay between the germline ends. The CDR3, as DNA: TGTGCCTGGAGAACAGGGTCCACCTATGGCTACACCTTC. This encodes CAWRTGSTYGYTF.

This clone was detected ten times or more. J is TRBJ1-4 and V is TRBV6-6; no reliable D call. The V end was cut by 5 bases, the J end by 5 bases, with 24 bases between. This CDR3 is built from 18 residues. From germline, CDR1 is MNHNY and CDR2 SVGAGI (reference sequence). The CDR3 DNA sequence: TGTGCCAGCAGTCTAAGAGCGAGTGGGTGGCAGATCAATGAAAAACTGTTTTTT. It specifies CASSLRASGWQINEKLFF.

V usage is TRBV28 and J usage is TRBJ1-5, with D possibly matching TRBD1 (6 bases). Trimming cost V 7 bases and J 6 bases, with 16 bases left between them. Per germline, CDR1 MDHEN and CDR2 SYDVKM. The CDR3 runs to 14 residues. The CDR3 loop is CASTQGGVSQPQHF. The CDR3 DNA reads TGTGCCAGCACCCAAGGGGGAGTAAGTCAGCCCCAGCATTTT.

This chain connects TRBV7-9 to TRBJ1-5; 12 bases align to TRBD1. From germline, CDR1 is SEHNR and CDR2 FQNEAQ (reference sequence). The CDR3 totals 15 residues. J gave up 6 bases and V 5 bases, and 5 bases lay outside the gene matches. The CDR3 coding sequence is TGTGCCAGCAGCCCGGGACAGGGGGCAGTTCAGCCCCAGCATTTT. This encodes CASSPGQGAVQPQHF.